This T cell receptor (beta chain) is from a study of a mutant IDH1 vaccine in newly diagnosed glioma. Study summary: Patients had received radiotherapy, temozolomide, or both previously, most receiving both. V12 came at week 35, V13 at week 47. Study-level results: More than 80% of patients showed vaccine-induced immune responses across multiple MHC alleles.

A note on this clone: Antigen specificity is unknown.

Germline CDR1 reads SGDLS; CDR2 reads YYNGEE. Trimming removed 0 bases from V and 5 bases from J, with 14 bases in between. The length of the CDR3 is 16 residues. Some clones are missing from TCRdb's copy, which holds only in-frame ones; the method was immunoSEQ multiplex PCR. The sample has 44,000 or so clones; 81% are singletons. Stated time point: week 35, safety follow-up. The vaccine gave 300 ug of a 20-mer mutant IDH1 peptide subcutaneously per dose. Vaccination of patients was performed eight times, in weeks 1, 3, 5, 7, 11, 15, 19 and 23. The gene calls are TRBV9 and TRBJ2-2; possible D gene TRBD2, 5 bases. Material: PBMCs, obtained from a glioma patient whose treatment included an IDH1 peptide vaccine. The sequence came from a woman between 40 and 50 years old with glioma. Some clones in this sample may be carry-over from other donors' samples. CDR3: CASSVAFGVGTGELFF. The CDR3 nucleotides read TGTGCCAGCAGCGTAGCTTTCGGGGTAGGAACCGGGGAGCTGTTTTTT.